The TCR beta chain described here comes from a study of T cells in Graves' hyperthyroidism and ophthalmopathy. TCR beta CDR3 sequences were amplified from RNA transcripts. When the TCR CDR3 underwent first-round RT-PCR, the HTBI primer set was used. MiXCR was run by TCRdb on the multiplex PCR reads, yielding one entry per CDR3 protein. The table records approximately 600,000 distinct CDR3 sequences, roughly 20% of them present only once. Study conclusions and caveats: From stable hyperthyroidism, ophthalmopathy was set apart by a 13 V-J model. Ophthalmopathy was predicted by the model a median of approximately 6 months ahead of onset.

Concerning this clonotype itself: Antigen: not known.

Uncontrolled infection, other autoimmune disease, pregnancy and lactation each barred patients from inclusion. The authors took PBMCs from over 8.5 ml fresh peripheral blood. The CDR3 covers 14 residues. Germline V gives CDR1 SGHKS, CDR2 YYEKEE (reference sequence). Trimming removed 5 bases from V and 2 bases from J; junction bases left unmatched: 5. The chain recombines TRBV5-5 with TRBJ2-3; 7 bases fit TRBD1. The origin of this receptor is a man younger than 40 with Graves' ophthalmopathy. The sample consisted of blood. The CDR3: CASSHTGDTDTQYF. CDR3 nucleotide sequence: TGTGCCAGCAGTCACACAGGGGACACAGATACGCAGTATTTT.